One sample yielded the 12 T cell receptor beta chains listed below, sequenced in a study of beta chain features in type 1 diabetes. Of the isolated RNA, all was reverse transcribed, and so the sequenced material was expressed TCRB transcripts. Produced via immunoSEQ multiplex PCR; TCRdb's table is partial and in-frame only. This repertoire shows under 350,000 clones, about 8% found once; its top ten account for 1%. Source material: central memory CD4+ T cells from blood. Receptors were obtained from a woman younger than 30 in good health.

This chain uses TRBV11-3 with TRBJ1-6; D is unresolved. Germline V lookup: CDR1 SGHNT, CDR2 YENEEA. The CDR3 is 14 amino acids. Trimming pared 0 bases from V and 9 bases from J, leaving 9 bases between. The CDR3: CASSLEGFSSPLHF. CDR3 bases: TGTGCCAGCAGCTTAGAAGGTTTTAGTTCACCCCTCCACTTT.

Only a few counts were recorded for this clone. The rearrangement joins TRBV4-2 to TRBJ1-1; weak D call: TRBD1 (6 bases). Germline V gives CDR1 LGHNA, CDR2 YNFKEQ. CDR3 length equals 14 residues. The V and J ends lost 4 bases and 3 bases respectively, with 12 bases between them. This CDR3 reads CASSLPAGDTEAFF. Written as DNA, the CDR3 is TGTGCCAGCAGCCTTCCCGCAGGGGACACTGAAGCTTTCTTT.

This clone was picked up a small number of times. The V and J genes are TRBV7-2 and TRBJ2-7; TRBD2 matches at 9 bases. The CDR3 consists of 14 residues. After removal of 5 bases from V and 2 bases from J, the junction contained 4 bases not matched to a gene. Germline assignment: CDR1 SGHTA and CDR2 FQGNSA. In DNA form, the CDR3 reads TGTGCCAGCAGCCCTGGCGGGGGGGCCTACGAGCAGTACGTC. This encodes CASSPGGGAYEQYV.

This rearrangement joins TRBV5-5 to TRBJ2-1; D not resolved. This CDR3 has 16 residues. Per the germline V gene, CDR1 is SGHKS and CDR2 is YYEKEE (reference sequence). V dropped 1 base and J dropped 2 bases, with 13 bases sitting between them. For the CDR3, the DNA is TGTGCCAGCAGCTTGTCGGTTCTCGGCACCTACAATGAGCAGTTCTTC. Its translation is CASSLSVLGTYNEQFF.

This clone appeared many times. This sequence joins TRBV6-5 and TRBJ2-1; D may be TRBD2 (6 bases). V lost 9 bases to trimming and J lost 8 bases, with 17 bases between them. Germline-derived CDR1 and CDR2 are MNHEY and SVGAGI. The CDR3 sequence is 13 residues long. DNA for the CDR3: TGTGCCAGACTCCGTAGCGGCCTCGATGAGCAGTTCTTC. It encodes CARLRSGLDEQFF.

This clone was observed a handful of times. V usage is TRBV7-2 and J usage is TRBJ2-5; D call uncertain. The CDR3 consists of 16 residues. Per the germline V gene, CDR1 is SGHTA and CDR2 is FQGNSA. Trimming took off 7 bases at V and 1 base at J, with 19 bases between the two ends. Written as DNA, the CDR3 is TGTGCCAGCAACTCTAGGCGGATGGGGTTCCAAGAGACCCAGTACTTC. It yields the protein CASNSRRMGFQETQYF. The full variable domain, with the rest looked up from reference TRBV7-2 and TRBJ2-5, is GAGVSQSPSNKVTEKGKDVELRCDPISGHTALYWYRQSLGQGLEFLIYFQGNSAPDKSGLPSDRFSAERTGGSVSTLTIQRTQQEDSAVYLCASNSRRMGFQETQYFGPGTRLLVL.

The V and J genes are TRBV9 and TRBJ2-1, with TRBD2 matching 11 bases. V lost 3 bases to trimming and J lost 8 bases; unmatched junction nucleotides: 13. This CDR3 comprises 17 residues. Germline V gene data show CDR1 as SGDLS and CDR2 as YYNGEE. DNA for the CDR3: TGTGCCAGCAGCGCCCAGCTTCTAGCGGGGGGCGCCGATGAGCAGTTCTTC. This gives the protein CASSAQLLAGGADEQFF.

CDR3 in DNA: TGTGCCAGCAGTCCGAGCTGGGAGGGGGGCAATGAGCAGTTCTTC. It encodes CASSPSWEGGNEQFF. The V gene is TRBV28, the J gene TRBJ2-1; D is possibly TRBD2 (7 bases). CDR1 MDHEN and CDR2 SYDVKM come from the germline V gene. The CDR3 totals 15 residues. The V gene lost 5 bases and the J gene lost 6 bases, with 17 bases spanning the gap.

The rearrangement uses TRBV7-8 and TRBJ2-1, with 10 positions matching TRBD2. V dropped 4 bases and J dropped 6; count of bases not matched to a gene: 6. This CDR3 has 15 residues. The V gene's germline CDR1 is SGHVS and CDR2 FQNEAQ. The CDR3 coding sequence is TGTGCCAGCAGCTCGGAGGGACTAGCGCGCAATGAGCAGTTCTTC. Its protein is CASSSEGLARNEQFF.

The gene calls are TRBV6-6 and TRBJ1-1; D perhaps matches TRBD1 (6 bases). The CDR3 is 12 residues long. CDR1 is MNHNY, CDR2 SVGAGI, per germline (reference sequence). Trimming took 7 bases from V and 11 from J, leaving 17 bases between them. The CDR3 nucleotides are TGTGCCAGCATGGGGGGAATGGGGGCTGCTTTCTTT. Amino acids: CASMGGMGAAFF.

This clone was seen only a few times. The chain couples TRBV6-5 to TRBJ2-5; TRBD1 is a possible D gene (5 bases). Germline CDR1 reads MNHEY; CDR2 reads SVGAGI. The CDR3 has 16 amino acids. Trimming pared 4 bases from V and 2 bases from J, leaving 17 bases between. CDR3 loop: CASSSEIRDGQETQYF. As DNA, the CDR3 is TGTGCCAGCAGTTCGGAAATCAGGGATGGACAAGAGACCCAGTACTTC.

The J gene is TRBJ2-7, the V gene TRBV30; TRBD1 aligns across 7 bases. Germline loops: CDR1 GTSNPN, CDR2 SVGIG (reference sequence). The V and J ends lost 0 bases and 5 bases, in that order; junction bases with no gene match: 16. The CDR3 has 17 residues. CDR3 sequence reads: CAWSVYRVRTGTNEQYF. CDR3 DNA sequence: TGTGCCTGGAGTGTATATCGCGTACGGACAGGCACCAACGAGCAGTACTTC.